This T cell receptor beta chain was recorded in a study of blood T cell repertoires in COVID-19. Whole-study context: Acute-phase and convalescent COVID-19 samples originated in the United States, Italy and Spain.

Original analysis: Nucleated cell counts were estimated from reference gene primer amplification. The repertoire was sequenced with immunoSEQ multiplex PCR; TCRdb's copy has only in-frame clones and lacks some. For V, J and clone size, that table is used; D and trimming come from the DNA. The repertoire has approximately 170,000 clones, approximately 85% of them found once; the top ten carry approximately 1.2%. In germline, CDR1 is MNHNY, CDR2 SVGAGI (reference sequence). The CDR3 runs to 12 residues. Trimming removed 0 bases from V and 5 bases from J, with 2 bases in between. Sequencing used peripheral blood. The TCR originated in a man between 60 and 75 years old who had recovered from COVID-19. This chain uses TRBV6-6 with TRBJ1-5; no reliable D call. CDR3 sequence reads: CASSYSDQPQHF. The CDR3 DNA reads TGTGCCAGCAGTTACTCCGATCAGCCCCAGCATTTT.